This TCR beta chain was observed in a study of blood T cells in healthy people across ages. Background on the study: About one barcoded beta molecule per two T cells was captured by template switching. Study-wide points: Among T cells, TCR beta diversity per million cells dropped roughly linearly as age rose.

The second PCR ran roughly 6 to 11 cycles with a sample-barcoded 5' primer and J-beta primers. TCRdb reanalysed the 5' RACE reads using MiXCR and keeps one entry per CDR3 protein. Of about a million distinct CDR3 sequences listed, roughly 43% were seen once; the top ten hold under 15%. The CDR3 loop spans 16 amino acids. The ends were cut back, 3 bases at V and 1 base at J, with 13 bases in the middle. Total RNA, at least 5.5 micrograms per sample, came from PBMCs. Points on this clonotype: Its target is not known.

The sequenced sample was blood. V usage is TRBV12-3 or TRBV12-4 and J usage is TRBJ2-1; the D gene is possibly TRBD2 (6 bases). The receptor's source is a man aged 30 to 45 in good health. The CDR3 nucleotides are TGTGCCAGCAGTTTGGGCGGGACCGTATCCTACAATGAGCAGTTCTTC. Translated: CASSLGGTVSYNEQFF.